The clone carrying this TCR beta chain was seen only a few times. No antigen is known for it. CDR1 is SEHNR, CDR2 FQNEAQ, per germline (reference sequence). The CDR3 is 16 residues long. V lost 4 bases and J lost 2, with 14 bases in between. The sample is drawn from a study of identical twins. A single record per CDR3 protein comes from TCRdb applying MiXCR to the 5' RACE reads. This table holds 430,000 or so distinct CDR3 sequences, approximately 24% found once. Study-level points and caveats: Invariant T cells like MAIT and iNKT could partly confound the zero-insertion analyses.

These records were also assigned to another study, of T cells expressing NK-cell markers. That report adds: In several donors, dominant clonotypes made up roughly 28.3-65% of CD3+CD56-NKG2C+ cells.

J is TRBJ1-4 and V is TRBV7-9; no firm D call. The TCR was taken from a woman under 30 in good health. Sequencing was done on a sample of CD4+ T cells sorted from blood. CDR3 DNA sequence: TGTGCCAGCAGCTACCCCGTGGGAAGGACTAATGAAAAACTGTTTTTT. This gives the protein CASSYPVGRTNEKLFF.